These 29 T cell receptor beta chains were sequenced from one sample in a study of blood T cell repertoires in COVID-19. Some clones are missing from TCRdb's copy, which holds only in-frame ones; the method was immunoSEQ multiplex PCR. Among more than 30,000 clones listed, roughly 90% were seen once. Sequencing input: peripheral blood. These receptors were collected from a middle-aged woman with active or convalescent COVID-19.

V gene TRBV2 combines with J gene TRBJ1-4, with D possibly matching TRBD1 (5 bases). V lost 3 bases to trimming and J lost 9 bases, with 26 bases between them. The CDR3 loop spans 18 amino acids. Per the germline V gene, CDR1 is SNHLY and CDR2 is FYNNEI. CDR3 in amino acids: CASSERGRTTLLMKKLFF. The CDR3 coding sequence is TGTGCCAGCAGTGAGCGGGGACGGACCACCCTACTAATGAAAAAACTGTTTTTT.

This clone was seen just once. This rearrangement joins TRBV30 to TRBJ1-3; TRBD1 aligns across 9 bases. The trim removed 1 base at V and 8 bases at J, leaving 3 bases unmatched. From germline, CDR1 is GTSNPN and CDR2 SVGIG (reference sequence). This CDR3 comprises 13 residues. CDR3 sequence reads: CAWSDRTGDTIYF. The DNA of the CDR3 is TGTGCCTGGAGTGACCGGACAGGGGACACCATATATTTT.

This rearrangement joins TRBV27 to TRBJ2-1; D possibly corresponds to TRBD2 (6 bases). Germline values: CDR1 MNHEY, CDR2 SMNVEV (reference sequence). CDR3 size: 14 residues. V was trimmed by 5 bases and J by 5 bases, leaving 13 bases between them. The CDR3 coding sequence is TGTGCCAGCAGTACCACCGGGAGAAACAATGAGCAGTTCTTC. Protein product: CASSTTGRNNEQFF.

V is TRBV30 and J is TRBJ2-6; D may be TRBD1 (5 bases). This CDR3 has 14 residues. V was trimmed by 2 bases and J by 3 bases, leaving 8 bases between them. CDR1 and CDR2 from the germline V gene are GTSNPN and SVGIG (reference sequence). The CDR3 nucleotides read TGTGCCTGGAGTTCAGGGCATGGGGCCAACGTCCTGACTTTC. Amino acid sequence: CAWSSGHGANVLTF.

The rearrangement joins TRBV19 to TRBJ2-4; TRBD1 is a possible D gene (5 bases). V was clipped by 2 bases and J by 8 bases, with 16 bases between them. CDR1 is LNHDA, CDR2 SQIVND, per germline (reference sequence). The CDR3 is 15 residues long. The CDR3 DNA follows: TGTGCCAGTAGTATATCTCAGGGTAGAGAGTACATTCAGTACTTC. This codes for CASSISQGREYIQYF.

CDR3 bases: TGTGCCAGCAGCTCCCGGGACAGGGGGTCCTCCTATGGCTACACCTTC. Its translation: CASSSRDRGSSYGYTF. V gene TRBV7-9 combines with J gene TRBJ1-2; 11 positions match TRBD1. J lost 4 bases, V lost 4 bases, and 8 bases had no gene match. This CDR3 comprises 16 residues. The germline CDR1 and CDR2 sequences are SEHNR and FQNEAQ (reference sequence).

V and J are TRBV2 and TRBJ1-1, with D unclear. The CDR3 runs 13 residues. Per germline, CDR1 SNHLY and CDR2 FYNNEI. Trimming shortened V by 6 bases and J by 0 bases, and 8 bases separated the two germline ends. The CDR3 nucleotides are TGTGCCAGCAGCTCAGGCGTGAACACTGAAGCTTTCTTT. Its translation is CASSSGVNTEAFF.

CDR3 in amino acids: CASSNGLAGISDTQYF. CDR3 bases: TGTGCCAGCAGCAACGGACTAGCGGGGATATCAGATACGCAGTATTTT. The V gene is TRBV7-3, the J gene TRBJ2-3, with TRBD2 matching over 12 bases. This CDR3 region has 16 residues. CDR1 is SGHTA and CDR2 is FQGTGA in the germline V gene. J lost 4 bases, V lost 5 bases, and 7 bases had no gene match.

This chain links TRBV18 with TRBJ2-5, with D perhaps TRBD1 (5 bases). The CDR3 is made up of 15 amino acids. Trimming took off 3 bases at V and 0 bases at J, with 11 bases between the two ends. Germline assignment: CDR1 KGHSH and CDR2 LQKENI. The CDR3 bases are TGTGCCAGCTCACCCGAGCAGGGCCACCAAGAGACCCAGTACTTC. Amino acids: CASSPEQGHQETQYF.

The chain has TRBV7-6 and TRBJ1-5; D remains ambiguous. Per germline, CDR1 SGHVS and CDR2 FNYEAQ. The CDR3 is 14 residues long. Trimming shortened V by 0 bases and J by 5 bases, and 8 bases separated the two germline ends. CDR3 amino acids: CASSLAHGDQPQHF. Here the CDR3 DNA reads TGTGCCAGCAGCTTAGCTCACGGGGATCAGCCCCAGCATTTT.

V and J are TRBV19 and TRBJ1-1; D not resolved. Trimming took off 8 bases at V and 5 bases at J, with 12 bases between the two ends. This CDR3 has 12 amino acids. Per the germline V gene, CDR1 is LNHDA and CDR2 is SQIVND (reference sequence). CDR3 nucleotides: TGTGCCAGTGGCGGGAGATGGACTGAAGCTTTCTTT. Its translation is CASGGRWTEAFF.

This clone has a single count. The chain links TRBV30 to TRBJ2-7, with 8 bases lining up with TRBD2. The CDR3 is made up of 11 amino acids. V was clipped by 8 bases and J by 9 bases; unmatched bases: 9. CDR1 and CDR2 from the germline V gene are GTSNPN and SVGIG (reference sequence). CDR3 protein: CARSGGDGQYF. CDR3 coding DNA: TGTGCCCGTTCGGGAGGGGACGGGCAGTACTTC. The full variable domain, with the rest looked up from reference TRBV30 and TRBJ2-7, is SQTIHQWPATLVQPVGSPLSLECTVEGTSNPNLYWYRQAAGRGLQLLFYSVGIGQISSEVPQNLSASRPQDRQFILSSKKLLLSDSGFYLCARSGGDGQYFGPGTRLTVT.

A single count supports this clone. The same CDR3 arises from other DNA sequences in this sample as well. This chain uses TRBV5-1 with TRBJ2-2, with 7 bases that match TRBD2. V dropped 6 bases and J dropped 0; count of bases not matched to a gene: 8. The CDR3 contains 16 residues. Germline CDR1 is SGHRS and CDR2 is YFSETQ. The CDR3 loop reads CASTDRRGTNTGELFF. CDR3 bases: TGCGCCAGCACCGACCGGCGGGGGACGAACACCGGGGAGCTGTTTTTT.

The rearrangement joins TRBV5-4 to TRBJ2-3; D is uncertain. Trimming removed 5 bases from V and 2 bases from J, with 6 bases in between. The CDR3 has 12 residues. Per the germline V gene, CDR1 is SGHNT and CDR2 is YYREEE (reference sequence). CDR3: CASSSYTDTQYF. The CDR3 DNA is TGTGCCAGCAGTTCCTACACAGATACGCAGTATTTT.

This clone was detected only a few times. The CDR3 DNA follows: TGTGCCAGTAAACGTGGGACAGGGTTCGGCAATGAGCAGTTCTTC. Its protein is CASKRGTGFGNEQFF. This sequence joins TRBV19 and TRBJ2-1; 9 nucleotides line up with TRBD1. J was trimmed by 6 bases and V by 7 bases; bases with no gene match: 10. Germline values: CDR1 LNHDA, CDR2 SQIVND (reference sequence). The CDR3 sequence is 15 residues long. Based on the CDR3 plus reference TRBV19 and TRBJ2-1, the full variable domain is DGGITQSPKYLFRKEGQNVTLSCEQNLNHDAMYWYRQDPGQGLRLIYYSQIVNDFQKGDIAEGYSVSREKKESFPLTVTSAQKNPTAFYLCASKRGTGFGNEQFFGPGTRLTVL.

Only a few counts were recorded for this clone. The chain is built from TRBV7-9 and TRBJ2-3; 10 bases align to TRBD2. V lost 3 bases to trimming and J lost 1 base; unmatched junction nucleotides: 4. Germline-derived CDR1 and CDR2 are SEHNR and FQNEAQ (reference sequence). The CDR3 covers 16 residues. The CDR3 nucleotides are TGTGCCAGCAGCTTCTTCCTAGCGGGAGGCACAGATACGCAGTATTTT. Its protein is CASSFFLAGGTDTQYF.

The chain uses TRBV6-6 and TRBJ2-7; D not certain. V was trimmed by 5 bases and J by 5 bases, leaving 22 bases between them. Germline V gene sequence: CDR1 MNHNY, CDR2 SVGAGI (reference sequence). The CDR3 has 16 residues. The CDR3 here is CASSRRTKGEINEQYF. The DNA of the CDR3 is TGTGCCAGCAGTCGACGCACCAAAGGAGAGATTAACGAGCAGTACTTC.

The chain carries TRBV3-1 (or the pseudogene TRBV3-2) and TRBJ2-7; 9 nucleotides line up with TRBD1. The CDR3 is 17 residues long. The germline gives CDR1 LGHDT, CDR2 YNNKEL (reference sequence). Trimming took 0 bases from V and 3 from J; bases not matched to a gene: 9. CDR3 nucleotides: TGTGCCAGCAGCCAAGAGACCAGGGGGACAGGGATCTACGAGCAGTACTTC. This encodes CASSQETRGTGIYEQYF.

This clone was seen once. The CDR3 DNA reads TGTGCCAGCAGCTTAGGGCCAGGAGGGGTAAAAGCAACTAATGAAAAACTGTTTTTT. It specifies CASSLGPGGVKATNEKLFF. This chain uses TRBV7-9 with TRBJ1-4; possible D gene TRBD1, 5 bases. This CDR3 has 19 residues. Trimming left V 1 base short and J 0 bases short, with 18 bases between. From germline, CDR1 is SEHNR and CDR2 FQNEAQ (reference sequence).

This sequence joins TRBV7-2 and TRBJ1-4, with D perhaps TRBD1 (6 bases). Germline-derived CDR1 and CDR2 are SGHTA and FQGNSA. With 2 bases removed from V and 7 bases from J, the gap between germline ends came to 11 bases. The CDR3 is made up of 14 amino acids. The CDR3 sequence: CASSLQGRREKLFF. The CDR3 DNA reads TGTGCCAGCAGCTTACAGGGGCGGCGTGAAAAACTGTTTTTT.

This chain connects TRBV30 to TRBJ2-7; TRBD1 matches 7 bases. V trimming: 3 bases; J trimming: 3 bases; junction bases outside the gene matches: 2. The germline V gene has CDR1 GTSNPN and CDR2 SVGIG (reference sequence). The CDR3 is made up of 12 amino acids. The CDR3 sequence is CAWRTGLYEQYF. The CDR3, as DNA: TGTGCCTGGAGGACAGGGCTCTACGAGCAGTACTTC.

This clone has just one count. The chain is built from TRBV19 and TRBJ2-3, with TRBD2 as a possible D gene (5 bases). The CDR3 totals 15 residues. V was cut by 4 bases and J by 4 bases, with 15 bases left in between. Germline-derived CDR1 and CDR2 are LNHDA and SQIVND (reference sequence). The CDR3 here is CASSTEDQAPDTQYF. CDR3 sequence (DNA): TGTGCCAGTAGTACGGAGGATCAGGCCCCAGATACGCAGTATTTT.

In its sample, this clone was seen once. The chain has TRBV11-2 and TRBJ2-7, with 7 bases aligning to TRBD1. The J segment lost 3 bases and the V segment lost 0 bases, leaving 8 bases of the junction unmatched. The V gene's germline CDR1 is SGHAT and CDR2 FQNNGV. The CDR3 contains 16 residues. In nucleotides, the CDR3 is TGTGCCAGCAGCTTAGATGTTGACAGGGCAGGCTACGAGCAGTACTTC. Amino acid sequence: CASSLDVDRAGYEQYF.

The chain joins TRBV9 to TRBJ2-2; weak D call: TRBD2 (6 bases). Between the trimmed V and J ends, which lost 5 bases and 4 bases, there was a span of 12 bases. Germline CDR1 and CDR2: SGDLS and YYNGEE. This CDR3 has 14 residues. Here the CDR3 reads CASSRNGGTGELFF. In DNA, the CDR3 is TGTGCCAGCAGTAGGAACGGGGGCACCGGGGAGCTGTTTTTT.

The rearrangement uses TRBV12-3 or TRBV12-4 and TRBJ1-2; tentative D call: TRBD1 (5 bases). V lost 7 bases to trimming and J lost 7 bases, with 16 bases between them. The CDR3 contains 13 residues. The CDR3 protein is CASTPEGTGGYTF. As DNA, the CDR3 is TGTGCCAGCACCCCGGAGGGGACTGGTGGCTACACCTTC.

Worth noting for this clone: The junction does not match germline at one end; this may be a read error. In DNA, the CDR3 is TGTGCTAGCAGCCCGAGCGGCAATGAGCAGTTCTTC. As protein: CASSPSGNEQFF. The chain recombines TRBV7-7 with TRBJ2-1; perhaps TRBD2 as D (5 bases). The CDR3 consists of 12 residues. CDR1 is SSHAT and CDR2 is FNYEAQ in the germline V gene (reference sequence).

V gene TRBV7-3 combines with J gene TRBJ2-3; TRBD2 matches at 10 bases. This CDR3 has 18 residues. The germline CDR1 and CDR2 sequences are SGHTA and FQGTGA. J gave up 0 bases and V 5 bases, and 11 bases lay outside the gene matches. For the CDR3, the DNA is TGTGCCAGCAGCCCTCGGACTAGCGGAAAAAAGAGCACAGATACGCAGTATTTT. This translates into CASSPRTSGKKSTDTQYF.

The genes are TRBV9 and TRBJ2-1; 14 nucleotides line up with TRBD2. In germline, CDR1 is SGDLS, CDR2 YYNGEE. CDR3 length: 15 residues. Trimming took 0 bases from V and 7 from J; bases not matched to a gene: 0. CDR3 protein: CASSVGTSGGNEQFF. Written as DNA, the CDR3 is TGTGCCAGCAGCGTAGGGACTAGCGGGGGGAATGAGCAGTTCTTC.

The rearrangement joins TRBV6-2 or TRBV6-3 to TRBJ2-3, with TRBD2 matching over 7 bases. This CDR3 comprises 14 residues. The germline CDR1 and CDR2 sequences are MNHEY and SVGEGT. With 5 bases clipped from V and 2 bases from J, the junction kept 4 bases outside the gene matches. In DNA form, the CDR3 reads TGTGCCAGCAGTGCGGCGGGAGCCACAGATACGCAGTATTTT. It yields the protein CASSAAGATDTQYF.